This T cell receptor beta chain was sequenced in a study of control samples from healthy donors and cancer patients. The germline V gene has CDR1 KGHDR and CDR2 SFDVKD. Trimming took 4 bases from V and 5 from J, leaving 9 bases between them. The length of the CDR3 is 13 residues. Produced via immunoSEQ multiplex PCR; TCRdb's table is partial and in-frame only. This sample has approximately 110,000 clones, with about 89% found just once. The clonotype comes from a woman aged 50 to 60 in good health. The chain employs TRBV24-1 and TRBJ2-3, with D tentatively TRBD1 (5 bases). The sequencing sample was made of blood. The CDR3: CATSELGLDTQYF. CDR3 DNA sequence: TGTGCCACCAGTGAACTGGGGCTAGATACGCAGTATTTT.